The 10 T cell receptor beta chains presented below share a single source sample, sequenced in a study of T cells in Graves' hyperthyroidism and ophthalmopathy. Amplified TCR beta CDR3 regions came from RNA transcripts. Researchers ran a first-round RT-PCR on the TCR CDR3 using the HTBI primer set. TCRdb reprocessed the multiplex PCR reads with MiXCR, giving one entry per CDR3 protein. This table holds 300,000 to 400,000 distinct CDR3 sequences, roughly 23% found once. The sequenced material came from blood. The receptors stem from a woman aged 50 to 65 with Graves' hyperthyroidism.

This clonotype was detected ten times or more. The rearrangement links TRBV20-1 to TRBJ2-5; 9 nucleotides line up with TRBD2. The trim removed 5 bases at V and 2 bases at J, leaving 18 bases unmatched. Germline CDR1 is DFQATT and CDR2 is SNEGSKA (reference sequence). This CDR3 region has 18 residues. The CDR3 DNA follows: TGCAGTGCTCCCCCTCTTGGCGGGGGGGCCGGGGGTCAAGAGACCCAGTACTTC. Its protein is CSAPPLGGGAGGQETQYF.

This chain links TRBV28 with TRBJ1-4; D unresolved. V lost 9 bases and J 8 bases, leaving 25 bases between the germline ends. This CDR3 comprises 16 residues. Germline V gene lookup returns CDR1 MDHEN and CDR2 SYDVKM. The CDR3 DNA reads TGTGCCAGGAATTCGGAAAAGGGTCGAGGCGGGGAAAAACTGTTTTTT. This codes for CARNSEKGRGGEKLFF. Complete variable domain (other parts from reference TRBV28 and TRBJ1-4): DVKVTQSSRYLVKRTGEKVFLECVQDMDHENMFWYRQDPGLGLRLIYFSYDVKMKEKGDIPEGYSVSREKKERFSLILESASTNQTSMYLCARNSEKGRGGEKLFFGSGTQLSVL.

This clonotype was recorded many times. The V gene is TRBV14, the J gene TRBJ1-1; the D gene is possibly TRBD1 (6 bases). Germline CDR1 SGHDN, CDR2 FVKESK. With 4 bases removed from V and 2 bases from J, the gap between germline ends came to 11 bases. The CDR3 length is 14 residues. The CDR3 DNA sequence: TGTGCCAGCAGCCGACCGGGACAAAACACTGAAGCTTTCTTT. Translating gives CASSRPGQNTEAFF.

This clonotype showed up many times. The chain recombines TRBV6-1 with TRBJ1-6; D possibly corresponds to TRBD1 (6 bases). The CDR3 spans 17 residues. V gave up 5 bases and J gave up 6 bases, with 20 bases separating them. CDR1 is MNHNS, CDR2 SASEGT, per germline. The DNA of the CDR3 is TGTGCCAGCAGTACCCTCGGATTTGCAGGGGCTAATTCACCCCTCCACTTT. As protein: CASSTLGFAGANSPLHF.

The chain is built from TRBV6-5 and TRBJ1-1; 10 nucleotides line up with TRBD1. This CDR3 is 16 amino acids long. CDR1 and CDR2 from the germline V gene are MNHEY and SVGAGI. Trimming removed 0 bases from V and 10 bases from J; junction bases left unmatched: 11. In nucleotides, the CDR3 is TGTGCCAGCAGTTACTCCAGCAGACAGACAGGGGGCCCAGCTTTCTTT. It encodes CASSYSSRQTGGPAFF.

The chain recombines TRBV2 with TRBJ1-4; D perhaps matches TRBD1 (5 bases). CDR1 and CDR2 (germline): SNHLY, FYNNEI. The germline V and J ends were trimmed by 6 bases and 8 bases, with 13 bases remaining between them. This CDR3 spans 13 amino acids. The CDR3 sequence: CASSGGTGEKLFF. The DNA of the CDR3 is TGTGCCAGCAGCGGTGGGACCGGAGAAAAACTGTTTTTT.

This clonotype was detected many times. V usage is TRBV18 and J usage is TRBJ1-1; D remains ambiguous. The CDR3 is 14 residues long. Germline CDR1 KGHSH, CDR2 LQKENI. Deletions cut 2 bases from V and 5 bases from J, with 12 bases between. This chain's CDR3 is CASSPSDPPTEAFF. DNA of the CDR3: TGTGCCAGCTCACCATCGGACCCCCCGACTGAAGCTTTCTTT.

This clonotype was seen at least ten times. V and J are TRBV6-1 and TRBJ1-1; D unresolved. The CDR3 runs 13 residues. In germline, CDR1 is MNHNS, CDR2 SASEGT. Trimming left V 5 bases short and J 4 bases short, with 11 bases between. The CDR3 loop reads CASSRPRGTEAFF. Here the CDR3 DNA reads TGTGCCAGCAGTCGCCCCCGGGGCACTGAAGCTTTCTTT.

Many counts were recorded for this clonotype. The chain links TRBV12-3 or TRBV12-4 to TRBJ2-2, with 13 bases aligning to TRBD2. The length of the CDR3 is 16 residues. Trimming at V came to 5 bases and at J to 8 bases, leaving 8 bases not matched to a gene. DNA for the CDR3: TGTGCCAGCAGTCACGGGACTAGCGGGGCAGGGGGGGAGCTGTTTTTT. It codes for CASSHGTSGAGGELFF.

This clonotype was detected only a few times. The V and J genes are TRBV5-1 and TRBJ1-4, with TRBD1 matching 7 bases. CDR1 and CDR2 (germline): SGHRS, YFSETQ. The V segment lost 7 bases and the J segment 3 bases; nucleotides outside the gene matches: 6. The CDR3 runs 14 residues. CDR3 protein: CASGTGAPNEKLFF. The CDR3 coding sequence is TGCGCCAGCGGAACAGGGGCACCTAATGAAAAACTGTTTTTT.